This T cell receptor beta chain was captured by sequencing in a study of CXCR3-negative and CXCR3-positive naive CD8 T cells. The study made its TRB cDNA libraries by 5' RACE, adding UMI labels. Each CDR3 protein gets one entry in TCRdb, which reprocessed the 5' RACE reads and gives no DNA. The sample includes about 130,000 distinct CDR3 sequences. As to this clonotype: Its cognate antigen is unknown.

Study-wide results and caveats: CXCR3-positive naive cells had more hydrophobic TRB CDR3s than CXCR3-negative naive cells.

The CDR3 consists of 13 residues. CDR1 MDHEN and CDR2 SYDVKM come from the germline V gene. Sequenced input: naive CXCR3+ CD8+ T cells from blood. The sample's subset: CD45RO-CCR7+CD27+CD95- naive CD8+ T cells expressing CXCR3 (TNR3+). The rearrangement joins TRBV28 to TRBJ2-5; the TCRdb D gene call, TRBD1, has no DNA to confirm it. The clonotype originates from a human donor in good health. Some clones in this sample may be carry-over from other donors' samples. The CDR3 loop is CASSPDRGRNQYF. The complete variable domain, with remaining parts taken from reference TRBV28 and TRBJ2-5, reads DVKVTQSSRYLVKRTGEKVFLECVQDMDHENMFWYRQDPGLGLRLIYFSYDVKMKEKGDIPEGYSVSREKKERFSLILESASTNQTSMYLCASSPDRGRNQYFGPGTRLLVL.